This TCR beta chain emerged from a study of shared clonotypes between healthy human individuals. Turning to the study itself: Two women and a few men aged 18 to 49 served as donors. Overall study results and limits: Naive subsets, compared against memory subsets, generally had larger estimated richness values. Around 5% of naive CD4 clonotypes were common to four donors.

For this clone: Its target is not known.

Donors were healthy HIV-negative adults without recently reported acute infections or vaccinations. Clones were read by immunoSEQ multiplex PCR, and TCRdb kept only the in-frame ones, dropping some. The repertoire includes approximately 2,000,000 clones, 85% to 95% of them detected once, and 0.37% sits in the top ten. CDR1 is MNHEY, CDR2 SMNVEV, per germline (reference sequence). Trimming stripped 7 bases from V and 3 bases from J, with 3 bases between. The CDR3 sequence is 10 residues long. Sequenced: naive CD4+ T cells from PBMCs. The subset is: CD45RA+ positively selected. The rearrangement uses TRBV27 and TRBJ1-1, with D hard to call. This sequence was found in a man aged 18 to 29 in good health. Some clones in this sample may be carry-over from other donors' samples. The CDR3 bases are TGTGCCAGCATTGACACTGAAGCTTTCTTT. Its protein product is CASIDTEAFF.